This paragraph covers one TCR beta chain sequence. The record originates from a study of shared clonotypes between healthy human individuals. The V and J ends lost 4 bases and 1 base respectively, with 11 bases between them. Germline V gene data show CDR1 as SGHDT and CDR2 as YYEEEE. The length of the CDR3 is 14 residues. Assay: immunoSEQ multiplex PCR; the TCRdb copy retains only in-frame clones and omits some. In the table there are some 2,100,000 clones, 95% of which are singletons. This chain joins TRBV5-6 and TRBJ1-2; no reliable D call. Material for sequencing was naive CD4+ T cells sorted from blood. The subset here: CD45RA+ positively selected. The source of this sequence is a man between 18 and 35 years old in good health. Here the CDR3 reads CASSPGPNNYGYTF. The CDR3 coding sequence is TGTGCCAGCAGCCCAGGACCGAATAACTATGGCTACACCTTC.